The 16 T cell receptor beta chains in this list originate from one sample, sequenced in a study of T cells in Graves' hyperthyroidism and ophthalmopathy. Amplified TCR beta CDR3 regions derived from RNA transcripts. When the TCR CDR3 underwent first-round RT-PCR, the HTBI primer set was used. TCRdb re-analysed the multiplex PCR reads in MiXCR, keeping a single row per CDR3 protein. This table has 250,000 or so distinct CDR3 sequences, about 15% appearing once. The source material was blood. The source is a woman aged 40 to 49 with Graves' hyperthyroidism that later progressed to Graves' ophthalmopathy.

The rearrangement joins TRBV12-3 or TRBV12-4 to TRBJ2-4, with a weak D call TRBD2 (5 bases). The ends were cut back, 2 bases at V and 1 base at J, with 6 bases in the middle. This CDR3 is 14 amino acids long. For the CDR3, the DNA is TGTGCCAGCAGTTTACGAGGGGCCAAAAACATTCAGTACTTC. This gives the protein CASSLRGAKNIQYF.

The chain combines TRBV19 with TRBJ2-5, with TRBD1 matching 7 bases. The CDR3 is 13 residues long. The junction had 10 bases not matched to a gene; V was cut back by 5 bases and J by 10 bases. The germline V gene has CDR1 LNHDA and CDR2 SQIVND (reference sequence). The CDR3 coding sequence is TGTGCCAGTAGTGCCCGACAGGGTGGTTACCAGTACTTC. The encoded protein is CASSARQGGYQYF.

J is TRBJ2-3 and V is TRBV7-8, with 11 bases matching TRBD2. With 8 bases clipped from V and 1 base from J, the junction kept 8 bases outside the gene matches. The CDR3 has 16 amino acids. Germline CDR1 is SGHVS and CDR2 is FQNEAQ. Here the CDR3 DNA reads TGTGCCAGCCGCCTAGCGGGAGGCCTCCGCACAGATACGCAGTATTTT. Translating gives CASRLAGGLRTDTQYF.

The sample holds many counts of this clonotype. The junction does not match germline at one end; this may be a read error. The chain couples TRBV7-9 to TRBJ1-5, with 12 bases fitting TRBD1. Germline lookup yields CDR1 SEHNR and CDR2 FQNEAQ (reference sequence). The CDR3 has 16 residues. The CDR3 DNA reads as TGTGTCAGCAGCTTAGGGACAGGGGGCGTCAATCAGCCCCAGCATTTT. Amino acid sequence: CVSSLGTGGVNQPQHF.

The chain couples TRBV3-1 to TRBJ2-3; 8 bases match TRBD2. After removal of 0 bases from V and 5 bases from J, the junction contained 7 bases not matched to a gene. Germline-derived CDR1 and CDR2 are LGHDT and YNNKEL (reference sequence). The CDR3 sequence is 16 residues long. The DNA for the CDR3 is TGTGCCAGCAGCCAAGATCGGGCGGGAGGCAGAGATACGCAGTATTTT. Translated: CASSQDRAGGRDTQYF.

The CDR3 DNA reads as TGTGCCAGCAGTGACCCGGCGGGGGGGGAAGCTGAAGCTTTCTTT. Protein sequence: CASSDPAGGEAEAFF. This chain uses TRBV2 with TRBJ1-1; a weak D match, TRBD1 (5 bases). Germline CDR1 is SNHLY and CDR2 is FYNNEI. The CDR3 covers 15 residues. V was trimmed by 3 bases and J by 6 bases, leaving 17 bases between them.

This clonotype was observed at least ten times. The J gene is TRBJ2-5, the V gene TRBV4-1; the match to TRBD2 covers 9 bases. V shed 0 bases, J shed 4 bases, and the junction held 6 bases outside the gene matches. CDR3 size: 16 residues. Germline V gives CDR1 MGHRA, CDR2 YSYEKL. The CDR3 is CASSQEGTLAGETQYF. CDR3 DNA: TGCGCCAGCAGCCAAGAGGGGACACTAGCGGGAGAGACCCAGTACTTC.

At least ten counts were recorded for this clonotype. J is TRBJ1-5 and V is TRBV9; TRBD1 is a possible D gene (6 bases). Per the germline V gene, CDR1 is SGDLS and CDR2 is YYNGEE. Trimming left V 4 bases short and J 4 bases short, with 12 bases between. The CDR3 runs 14 residues. The CDR3 coding sequence is TGTGCCAGCAGCCCGGGACACCAAAATCAGCCCCAGCATTTT. Amino acids: CASSPGHQNQPQHF. Full variable domain (rest looked up from reference TRBV9 and TRBJ1-5): DSGVTQTPKHLITATGQRVTLRCSPRSGDLSVYWYQQSLDQGLQFLIQYYNGEERAKGNILERFSAQQFPDLHSELNLSSLELGDSALYFCASSPGHQNQPQHFGDGTRLSIL.

In this sample, this clonotype turned up many times. The J gene is TRBJ2-7, the V gene TRBV27; perhaps TRBD2 as D (6 bases). Per germline, CDR1 MNHEY and CDR2 SMNVEV (reference sequence). V was shortened by 3 bases and J by 3 bases, with 12 bases between the two germline ends. There are 14 residues in the CDR3. The CDR3 bases are TGTGCCAGCAGTTTGACGGGAGTGGGCTACGAGCAGTACTTC. Translated, it gives CASSLTGVGYEQYF.

The table lists this clonotype with many counts. V gene TRBV6-6 combines with J gene TRBJ2-7, with 7 nucleotides matching TRBD1. The germline gives CDR1 MNHNY, CDR2 SVGAGI (reference sequence). The V and J ends lost 2 bases and 4 bases, in that order; junction bases with no gene match: 5. The CDR3 length is 14 residues. CDR3 DNA: TGTGCCAGCAGTTACCTCTCAGGGGGTTACGAGCAGTACTTC. Translation gives CASSYLSGGYEQYF.

The V call is TRBV29-1, the J call TRBJ1-1, with TRBD1 as a possible D gene (5 bases). This CDR3 contains 13 residues. V lost 6 bases, J lost 2 bases, and 13 bases lay in between. The germline V gene encodes CDR1 SQVTM and CDR2 ANQGSEA. The CDR3 bases are TGCAGCGTGGGCCCGGGGCCCAACACTGAAGCTTTCTTT. Amino acid sequence: CSVGPGPNTEAFF.

This clonotype showed up many times. V is TRBV4-2 and J is TRBJ2-1; D is perhaps TRBD1 or TRBD2 (6 bases each). V was shortened by 3 bases and J by 15 bases, with 18 bases between the two germline ends. The CDR3 length is 13 residues. Germline CDR1 and CDR2: LGHNA and YNFKEQ. As DNA, the CDR3 is TGTGCCAGCAGCCAGAGAGGAGGGGACACCCCGTTCTTC. Translation gives CASSQRGGDTPFF.

At least ten counts were recorded for this clonotype. The J gene is TRBJ1-1, the V gene TRBV5-8, with 9 bases identical to TRBD1. The V gene end was trimmed by 3 bases and the J gene end by 2 bases; junction bases not matched to a gene: 5. The germline CDR1 and CDR2 sequences are SGHTS and YDEGEE. This CDR3 is built from 15 residues. The CDR3 nucleotides are TGTGCCAGCAGCTGGGGGGACAGGGACAACACTGAAGCTTTCTTT. The encoded protein is CASSWGDRDNTEAFF.

The sample holds many counts of this clonotype. The chain links TRBV30 to TRBJ2-3, with D uncertain. The V gene's germline CDR1 is GTSNPN and CDR2 SVGIG (reference sequence). The CDR3 runs 14 residues. V was clipped by 1 base and J by 0 bases, with 8 bases between them. CDR3 in amino acids: CAWSERASTDTQYF. CDR3 nucleotides: TGTGCCTGGAGTGAGCGAGCGAGCACAGATACGCAGTATTTT.

This clonotype was seen repeatedly, ten times or more. The chain combines TRBV2 with TRBJ2-7; 9 bases agree with TRBD1. CDR1 and CDR2 from the germline V gene are SNHLY and FYNNEI. This CDR3 contains 14 residues. Unmatched junction bases numbered 4, after V lost 7 bases and J lost 0 bases. CDR3 bases: TGTGCCAGCACCACAGGGGGCCTCTCCTACGAGCAGTACTTC. Translating it yields CASTTGGLSYEQYF.

This clonotype was observed many times. This chain uses TRBV28 with TRBJ1-2; D gene uncertain. From germline, CDR1 is MDHEN and CDR2 SYDVKM. V was pared by 2 bases and J by 9 bases, with 13 bases between. The CDR3 loop spans 13 amino acids. CDR3 protein: CASSLREFRSYTF. Here the CDR3 DNA reads TGTGCCAGCAGTTTAAGGGAGTTCAGAAGCTACACCTTC.